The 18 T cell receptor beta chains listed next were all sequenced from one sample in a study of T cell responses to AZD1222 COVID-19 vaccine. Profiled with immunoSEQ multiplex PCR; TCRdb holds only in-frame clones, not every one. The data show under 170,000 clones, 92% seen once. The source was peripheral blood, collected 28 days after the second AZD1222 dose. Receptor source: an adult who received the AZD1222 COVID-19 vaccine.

CDR3: CASSPVGQGSYGYTF. The CDR3 DNA sequence: TGTGCCAGCAGCCCGGTGGGGCAGGGAAGCTATGGCTACACCTTC. V is TRBV7-2 and J is TRBJ1-2; perhaps TRBD1 as D (5 bases). This CDR3 comprises 15 residues. CDR1 and CDR2 from the germline V gene are SGHTA and FQGNSA. With 5 bases removed from V and 4 bases from J, the gap between germline ends came to 17 bases. Full variable domain (outside the CDR3, taken from reference TRBV7-2 and TRBJ1-2): GAGVSQSPSNKVTEKGKDVELRCDPISGHTALYWYRQSLGQGLEFLIYFQGNSAPDKSGLPSDRFSAERTGGSVSTLTIQRTQQEDSAVYLCASSPVGQGSYGYTFGSGTRLTVV.

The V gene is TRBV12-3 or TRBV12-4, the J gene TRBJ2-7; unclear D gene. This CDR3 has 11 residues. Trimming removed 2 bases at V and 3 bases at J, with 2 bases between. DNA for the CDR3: TGTGCCAGCAGTTTAAACTACGAGCAGTACTTC. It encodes CASSLNYEQYF.

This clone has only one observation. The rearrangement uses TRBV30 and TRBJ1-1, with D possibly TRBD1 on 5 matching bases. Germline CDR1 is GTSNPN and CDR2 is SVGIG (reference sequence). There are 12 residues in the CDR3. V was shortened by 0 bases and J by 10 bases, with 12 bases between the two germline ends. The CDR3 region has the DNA TGTGCCTGGAGTGTGGGGGGGGACGCAGCTTTCTTT. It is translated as CAWSVGGDAAFF.

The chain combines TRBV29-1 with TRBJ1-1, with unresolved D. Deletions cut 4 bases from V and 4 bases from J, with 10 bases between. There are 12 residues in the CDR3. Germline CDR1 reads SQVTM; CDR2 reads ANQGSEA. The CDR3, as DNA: TGCAGCGTTGGAAAAGGCCTCACTGAAGCTTTCTTT. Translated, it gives CSVGKGLTEAFF.

The CDR3 sequence: CSVLVSTFTDTQYF. CDR3 bases: TGCAGCGTTTTGGTTTCGACTTTCACAGATACGCAGTATTTT. The chain is built from TRBV29-1 and TRBJ2-3; D not resolved. The CDR3 covers 14 residues. Deletions cut 5 bases from V and 2 bases from J, with 14 bases between. In germline, CDR1 is SQVTM, CDR2 ANQGSEA.

The CDR3 reads CASSRRTGYTF. The CDR3 coding sequence is TGTGCCAGCAGCCGGCGGACGGGCTACACCTTC. V is TRBV7-2 and J is TRBJ1-2, with no clear D. Germline-derived CDR1 and CDR2 are SGHTA and FQGNSA. The V end was cut by 5 bases, the J end by 8 bases, with 9 bases between. CDR3 length equals 11 residues. Complete variable domain (other parts from reference TRBV7-2 and TRBJ1-2): GAGVSQSPSNKVTEKGKDVELRCDPISGHTALYWYRQSLGQGLEFLIYFQGNSAPDKSGLPSDRFSAERTGGSVSTLTIQRTQQEDSAVYLCASSRRTGYTFGSGTRLTVV.

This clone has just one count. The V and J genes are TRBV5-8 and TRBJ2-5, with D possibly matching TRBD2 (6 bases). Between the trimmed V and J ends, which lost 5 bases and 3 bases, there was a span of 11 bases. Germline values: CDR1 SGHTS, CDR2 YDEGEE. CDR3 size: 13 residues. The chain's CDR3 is CASRVWGEETQYF. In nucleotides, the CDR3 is TGTGCCAGCAGAGTGTGGGGGGAAGAGACCCAGTACTTC.

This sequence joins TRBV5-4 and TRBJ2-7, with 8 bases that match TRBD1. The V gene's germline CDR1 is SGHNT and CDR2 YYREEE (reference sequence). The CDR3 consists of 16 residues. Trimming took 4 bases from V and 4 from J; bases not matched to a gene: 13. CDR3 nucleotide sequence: TGTGCCAGCAGCCCTGTATCTGGACAGGGACCTTACGAGCAGTACTTC. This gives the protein CASSPVSGQGPYEQYF.

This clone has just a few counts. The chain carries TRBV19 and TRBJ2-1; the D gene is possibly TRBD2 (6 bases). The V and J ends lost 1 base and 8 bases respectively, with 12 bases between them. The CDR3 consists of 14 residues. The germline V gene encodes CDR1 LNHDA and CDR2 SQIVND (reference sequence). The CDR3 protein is CASSIVGTADEQFF. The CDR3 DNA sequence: TGTGCCAGTAGTATAGTGGGGACTGCGGATGAGCAGTTCTTC.

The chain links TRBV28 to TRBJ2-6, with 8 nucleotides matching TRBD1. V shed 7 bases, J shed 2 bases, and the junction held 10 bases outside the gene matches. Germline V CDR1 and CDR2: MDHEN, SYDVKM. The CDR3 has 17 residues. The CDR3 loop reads CASTSTGEATGANVLTF. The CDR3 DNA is TGTGCCAGCACTTCGACAGGGGAAGCAACTGGGGCCAACGTCCTGACTTTC.

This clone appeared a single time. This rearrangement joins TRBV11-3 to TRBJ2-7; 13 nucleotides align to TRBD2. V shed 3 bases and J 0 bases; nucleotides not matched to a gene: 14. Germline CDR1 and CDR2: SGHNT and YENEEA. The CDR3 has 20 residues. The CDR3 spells CASSLQPGLAGRKISYEQYF. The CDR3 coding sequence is TGTGCCAGCAGCTTGCAACCGGGACTAGCGGGAAGAAAGATCTCCTACGAGCAGTACTTC.

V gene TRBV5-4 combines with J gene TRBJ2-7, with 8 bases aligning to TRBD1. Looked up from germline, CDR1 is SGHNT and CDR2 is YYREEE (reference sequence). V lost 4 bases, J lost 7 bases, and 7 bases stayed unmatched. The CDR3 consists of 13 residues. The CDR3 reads CASSPGQGGEQYF. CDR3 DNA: TGTGCCAGCAGCCCCGGACAGGGTGGTGAGCAGTACTTC.

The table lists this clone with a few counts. The CDR3 region has the DNA TGTGCCAGCAGTTTACGGTTCAGCGCCTACGAGCAGTACTTC. The encoded protein is CASSLRFSAYEQYF. The chain couples TRBV28 to TRBJ2-7; the D is unclear. V was shortened by 2 bases and J by 2 bases, with 10 bases between the two germline ends. Germline V gives CDR1 MDHEN, CDR2 SYDVKM. The CDR3 consists of 14 residues.

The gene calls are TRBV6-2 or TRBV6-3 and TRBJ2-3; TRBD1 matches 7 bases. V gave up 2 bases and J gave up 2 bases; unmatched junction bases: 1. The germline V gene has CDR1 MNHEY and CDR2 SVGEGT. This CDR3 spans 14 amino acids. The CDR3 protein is CASSYRGPTDTQYF. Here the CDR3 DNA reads TGTGCCAGCAGTTACAGGGGGCCCACAGATACGCAGTATTTT.

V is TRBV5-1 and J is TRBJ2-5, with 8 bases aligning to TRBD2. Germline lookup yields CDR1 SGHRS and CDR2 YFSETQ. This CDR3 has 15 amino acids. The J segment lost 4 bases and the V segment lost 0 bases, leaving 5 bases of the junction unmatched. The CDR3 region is CASSLAPGGGETQYF. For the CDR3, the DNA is TGCGCCAGCAGCTTGGCCCCCGGGGGGGGAGAGACCCAGTACTTC.

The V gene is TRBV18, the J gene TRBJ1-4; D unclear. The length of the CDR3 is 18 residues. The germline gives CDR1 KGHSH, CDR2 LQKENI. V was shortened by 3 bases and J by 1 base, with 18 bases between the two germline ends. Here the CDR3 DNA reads TGTGCCAGCTCACCTTCAGTAGTCACCAGGAAAACTAATGAAAAACTGTTTTTT. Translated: CASSPSVVTRKTNEKLFF.

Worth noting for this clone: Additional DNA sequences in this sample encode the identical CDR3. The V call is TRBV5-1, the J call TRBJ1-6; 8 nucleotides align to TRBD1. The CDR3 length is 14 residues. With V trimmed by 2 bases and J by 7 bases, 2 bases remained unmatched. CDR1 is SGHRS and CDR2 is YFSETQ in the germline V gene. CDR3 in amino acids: CASSLRTGNSPLHF. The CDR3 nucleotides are TGCGCCAGCAGCTTACGGACAGGGAATTCACCCCTCCACTTT.

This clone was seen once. The CDR3 region is CASSLRNQEKLFF. CDR3 DNA: TGCGCCAGCAGTCTAAGAAATCAAGAAAAACTGTTTTTT. The rearrangement links TRBV10-2 to TRBJ1-4, with D hard to call. CDR3 length: 13 amino acids. The V gene lost 5 bases and the J gene lost 8 bases, with 12 bases spanning the gap. CDR1 is WSHSY and CDR2 is SAAADI in the germline V gene.